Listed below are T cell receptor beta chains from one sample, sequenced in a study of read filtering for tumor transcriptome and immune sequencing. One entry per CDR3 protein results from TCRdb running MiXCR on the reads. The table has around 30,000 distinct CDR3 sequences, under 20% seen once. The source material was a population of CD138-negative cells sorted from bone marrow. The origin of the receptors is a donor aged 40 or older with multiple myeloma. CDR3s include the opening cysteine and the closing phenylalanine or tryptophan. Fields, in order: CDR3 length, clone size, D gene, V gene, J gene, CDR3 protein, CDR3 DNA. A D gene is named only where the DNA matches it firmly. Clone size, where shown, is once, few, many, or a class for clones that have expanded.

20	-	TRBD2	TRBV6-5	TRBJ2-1	CASRGFGASTSGTSYNEQFF	TGTGCCAGCAGGGGATTCGGGGCATCCACTAGCGGGACCTCCTACAATGAGCAGTTCTTC
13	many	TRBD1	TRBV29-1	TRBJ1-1	CSVKTGGIGEAFF	TGCAGCGTTAAAACAGGGGGCATTGGTGAAGCTTTCTTT
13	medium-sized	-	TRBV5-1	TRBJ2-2	CATSNTGTGELFF	TGCGCCACCAGTAATACAGGGACCGGGGAGCTGTTTTTT
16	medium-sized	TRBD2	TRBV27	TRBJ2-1	CASSGTSGIAYNEQFF	TGTGCCAGCAGTGGGACTAGCGGGATAGCCTACAATGAGCAGTTCTTC
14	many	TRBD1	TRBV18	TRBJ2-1	CASSFRDRGDEQFF	TGTGCCAGCTCATTCCGGGACAGGGGCGATGAGCAGTTCTTC
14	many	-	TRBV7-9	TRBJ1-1	CASSVFDKDTEAFF	TGTGCCAGCAGCGTTTTCGACAAAGACACTGAAGCTTTCTTT
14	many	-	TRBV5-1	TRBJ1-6	CASSSGTGWAPLHF	TGCGCCAGCAGCTCAGGGACCGGCTGGGCACCCCTCCACTTT
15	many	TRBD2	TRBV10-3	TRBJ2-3	CASSPGTSGSDTQYF	TGTGCCAGCAGCCCAGGGACTAGCGGGTCAGATACGCAGTATTTT
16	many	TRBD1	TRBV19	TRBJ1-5	CASSSSGTGVNQPQHF	TGTGCCAGTAGTTCCTCCGGGACAGGGGTCAATCAGCCCCAGCATTTT
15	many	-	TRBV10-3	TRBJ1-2	CAISGTAGVADGYTF	TGTGCCATCAGCGGGACTGCAGGGGTAGCGGATGGCTACACCTTC
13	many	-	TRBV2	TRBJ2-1	CASSEGRYNEQFF	TGTGCCAGCAGTGAAGGGAGGTACAATGAGCAGTTCTTC
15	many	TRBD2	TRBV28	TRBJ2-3	CASTLLAGGPDTQYF	TGTGCCAGCACCCTTCTAGCGGGGGGACCAGATACGCAGTATTTT
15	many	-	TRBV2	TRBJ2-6	CASSEVGTGANVLTF	TGTGCCAGCAGTGAAGTGGGCACTGGGGCCAACGTCCTGACTTTC
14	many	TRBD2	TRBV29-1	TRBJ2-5	CSVEGLAGGETQYF	TGCAGCGTTGAAGGGCTAGCGGGAGGAGAGACCCAGTACTTC
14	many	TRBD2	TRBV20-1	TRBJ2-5	CSASPAGGQETQYF	TGCAGTGCTAGCCCAGCGGGGGGCCAAGAGACCCAGTACTTC
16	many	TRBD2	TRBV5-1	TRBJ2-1	CASSLGLAGGHNEQFF	TGCGCCAGCAGCTTAGGACTAGCGGGAGGCCACAATGAGCAGTTCTTC